This T cell receptor (beta chain) emerged from a study of blood T cell repertoires in COVID-19. Profiled with immunoSEQ multiplex PCR; TCRdb holds only in-frame clones, not every one. Among roughly 120,000 clones listed, approximately 78% were seen once. The material sequenced was peripheral blood. The clonotype originates from a man between 65 and 85 years old with acute or convalescent COVID-19.

CDR3 sequence reads: CASSVTGMGNTEAFF. CDR3 nucleotide sequence: TGCGCCAGCAGCGTAACAGGGATGGGTAACACTGAAGCTTTCTTT. The V gene is TRBV5-1, the J gene TRBJ1-1; D may be TRBD1 (6 bases). Trimming shortened V by 4 bases and J by 2 bases, and 15 bases separated the two germline ends. The CDR3 length is 15 residues. CDR1 and CDR2 (germline): SGHRS, YFSETQ.